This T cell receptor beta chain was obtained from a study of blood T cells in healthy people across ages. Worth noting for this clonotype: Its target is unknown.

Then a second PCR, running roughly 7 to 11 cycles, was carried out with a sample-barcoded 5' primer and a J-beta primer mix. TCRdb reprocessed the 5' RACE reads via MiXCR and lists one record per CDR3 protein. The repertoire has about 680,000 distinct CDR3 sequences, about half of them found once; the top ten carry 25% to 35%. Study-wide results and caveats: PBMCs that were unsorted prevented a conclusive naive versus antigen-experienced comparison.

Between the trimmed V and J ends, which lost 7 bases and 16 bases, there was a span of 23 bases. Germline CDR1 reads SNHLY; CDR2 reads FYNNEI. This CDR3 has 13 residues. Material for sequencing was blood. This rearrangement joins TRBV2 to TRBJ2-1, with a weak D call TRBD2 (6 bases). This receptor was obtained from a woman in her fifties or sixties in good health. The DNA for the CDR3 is TGTGCCAGCAAAGACTTCGCTGGACCCGGGGGTTTCTTC. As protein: CASKDFAGPGGFF.